The 15 T cell receptor beta chains presented below share a single source sample, sequenced in a study of CD8+CD57+ T cells in acquired aplastic anemia. TCR beta VDJ and CDR3 profiling used genomic DNA as template. TCRdb itself ran the reads through MiXCR, one entry per CDR3 protein. The sample yields about 130,000 distinct CDR3 sequences, 48% seen once. Specimen: sorted CD4+, CD8+, or CD8+CD57+ T cells (not recorded which) from PBMCs. The receptors were gathered from a human donor in good health, serving as a control.

This clonotype came up many times. The chain joins TRBV7-9 to TRBJ2-7; possibly TRBD1 for D (6 bases). Trimming took 8 bases from V and 6 from J, leaving 17 bases between them. Germline V gene lookup returns CDR1 SEHNR and CDR2 FQNEAQ (reference sequence). CDR3 length: 13 residues. Written as DNA, the CDR3 is TGTGCCAGCGATCCGTCCAGGGGTGGCGAGCAGTACTTC. Protein sequence: CASDPSRGGEQYF. The variable domain in full, with the rest retrieved from reference TRBV7-9 and TRBJ2-7, is DTGVSQNPRHKITKRGQNVTFRCDPISEHNRLYWYRQTLGQGPEFLTYFQNEAQLEKSRLLSDRFSAERPKGSFSTLEIQRTEQGDSAMYLCASDPSRGGEQYFGPGTRLTVT.

The chain joins TRBV10-3 to TRBJ1-1; the D is unclear. This CDR3 contains 15 residues. Trimming cost V 0 bases and J 5 bases, with 13 bases left between them. Germline V gives CDR1 ENHRY, CDR2 SYGVKD. This CDR3 is CAISESSMAWTEAFF. In nucleotides, the CDR3 is TGTGCCATCAGTGAGTCGAGTATGGCCTGGACTGAAGCTTTCTTT.

This clonotype was counted ten times or more. The chain employs TRBV6-1 and TRBJ2-7, with 10 bases lining up with TRBD1. This CDR3 contains 15 residues. J gave up 3 bases and V 8 bases, and 10 bases lay outside the gene matches. Germline CDR1 reads MNHNS; CDR2 reads SASEGT. The CDR3 spells CASRGGGQGIYEQYF. The CDR3 DNA reads TGTGCCAGCCGAGGGGGGGGACAGGGGATCTACGAGCAGTACTTC.

The table lists this clonotype with a count of one. The chain recombines TRBV5-1 with TRBJ1-5; D is uncertain. The germline V and J ends were trimmed by 0 bases and 10 bases, with 14 bases remaining between them. Germline V gives CDR1 SGHRS, CDR2 YFSETQ. This CDR3 is built from 14 residues. CDR3 sequence reads: CASSLVRGDGPQHF. In DNA, the CDR3 is TGCGCCAGCAGCTTGGTCCGGGGTGATGGTCCCCAGCATTTT.

The chain is built from TRBV2 and TRBJ2-7; D is unresolved. The V gene lost 8 bases and the J gene lost 0 bases, with 8 bases spanning the gap. Germline CDR1 reads SNHLY; CDR2 reads FYNNEI. CDR3 length: 12 residues. The CDR3 spells CASRTDSYEQYF. In nucleotides, the CDR3 is TGTGCCAGCCGGACGGACTCCTACGAGCAGTACTTC.

The V call is TRBV7-3, the J call TRBJ2-7, with 9 bases that match TRBD1. There are 17 residues in the CDR3. Germline V gene sequence: CDR1 SGHTA, CDR2 FQGTGA. Unmatched junction bases numbered 11, after V lost 5 bases and J lost 0 bases. CDR3 region: CASSQDRMGQGSYEQYF. CDR3 nucleotide sequence: TGTGCCAGCAGCCAAGATCGTATGGGACAGGGCTCCTACGAGCAGTACTTC.

This clonotype came up a few times. V gene TRBV2 combines with J gene TRBJ2-7, with D perhaps TRBD1 (5 bases). Germline CDR1 reads SNHLY; CDR2 reads FYNNEI. There are 15 residues in the CDR3. V lost 3 bases, J lost 2 bases, and 14 bases lay in between. The CDR3 nucleotides are TGTGCCAGCAGTGACCCAGGGCGAGTCGCCTACGAGCAGTACTTC. Translated, it gives CASSDPGRVAYEQYF.

The V gene is TRBV19, the J gene TRBJ2-2; D is possibly TRBD2 (5 bases). Germline V lookup: CDR1 LNHDA, CDR2 SQIVND (reference sequence). CDR3 size: 15 residues. Deletions cut 5 bases from V and 7 bases from J, with 17 bases between. The CDR3 sequence is CASSPTGFRGGELFF. The CDR3 DNA reads TGTGCCAGTAGTCCGACCGGGTTCCGGGGCGGGGAGCTGTTTTTT.

The genes are TRBV5-4 and TRBJ2-1; D call uncertain. Trimming removed 2 bases from V and 1 base from J, with 16 bases in between. The germline CDR1 and CDR2 sequences are SGHNT and YYREEE (reference sequence). The length of the CDR3 is 17 residues. This CDR3 reads CASSFLKLVGSYNEQFF. The CDR3 nucleotides are TGTGCCAGCAGCTTCCTGAAGCTTGTGGGGTCCTACAATGAGCAGTTCTTC.

The chain recombines TRBV3-1 with TRBJ2-1; 11 nucleotides agree with TRBD2. V lost 1 base to trimming and J lost 7 bases; unmatched junction nucleotides: 6. The V gene's germline CDR1 is LGHDT and CDR2 YNNKEL (reference sequence). This CDR3 region has 16 residues. CDR3 region: CASSQVAGGPSNEQFF. CDR3 sequence (DNA): TGTGCCAGCAGCCAAGTAGCGGGGGGGCCTTCTAATGAGCAGTTCTTC.

This clonotype was seen just once. The J gene is TRBJ2-4, the V gene TRBV25-1; TRBD1 aligns across 7 bases. J lost 8 bases, V lost 2 bases, and 9 bases had no gene match. The V gene's germline CDR1 is MGHDK and CDR2 SYGVNS. The CDR3 contains 15 residues. Here the CDR3 DNA reads TGTGCCAGCAGTGAAGCAGACAGGGTCAGCGACATTCAGTACTTC. The encoded protein is CASSEADRVSDIQYF.

This clonotype showed up just once. This rearrangement joins TRBV20-1 to TRBJ1-6, with 8 bases aligning to TRBD1. The CDR3 consists of 13 residues. The V and J ends lost 5 bases and 8 bases, in that order; junction bases with no gene match: 5. Germline CDR1 reads DFQATT; CDR2 reads SNEGSKA (reference sequence). The CDR3 sequence is CSAWTGYDSPLHF. The CDR3 DNA is TGCAGTGCTTGGACAGGGTACGATTCACCCCTCCACTTT.

There are many counts of this clonotype. The chain is built from TRBV10-1 and TRBJ1-5, with a tentative D call TRBD1 (6 bases). Germline lookup yields CDR1 WNHNN and CDR2 SYGVQD (reference sequence). The length of the CDR3 is 15 residues. Between the trimmed V and J ends, which lost 7 bases and 0 bases, there was a span of 13 bases. CDR3 nucleotides: TGCGCCAGCAACCTGGACAGCTGTAGCAATCAGCCCCAGCATTTT. Translation: CASNLDSCSNQPQHF.

This clonotype was counted many times. The chain recombines TRBV5-4 with TRBJ1-4, with 7 positions matching TRBD1. Germline CDR1 is SGHNT and CDR2 is YYREEE (reference sequence). This CDR3 comprises 14 residues. Trimming took 10 bases from V and 0 from J; bases not matched to a gene: 6. The CDR3 reads CAYRGTATNEKLFF. The CDR3 DNA follows: TGTGCCTACAGGGGCACCGCAACTAATGAAAAACTGTTTTTT.

The rearrangement joins TRBV10-3 to TRBJ2-7; D is perhaps TRBD1 (6 bases). The germline V and J ends were trimmed by 10 bases and 0 bases, with 16 bases remaining between them. Germline lookup yields CDR1 ENHRY and CDR2 SYGVKD. This CDR3 spans 14 amino acids. The chain's CDR3 is CATRTALISYEQYF. Written as DNA, the CDR3 is TGTGCCACCAGGACAGCGCTCATCTCCTACGAGCAGTACTTC.